The 29 T cell receptor beta chains given below trace back to one sample, sequenced in a study of T cells in Graves' hyperthyroidism and ophthalmopathy. The investigators amplified TCR beta CDR3 regions from RNA transcripts. During a first-round RT-PCR of the TCR CDR3, the HTBI primer set was used. One entry per CDR3 protein results from TCRdb running MiXCR on the multiplex PCR reads. The sample contains around 450,000 distinct CDR3 sequences, roughly 15% of which appear only once. The sample consisted of blood. The receptors originated from a woman aged 18-30 years with Graves' hyperthyroidism.

This clonotype was seen ten or more times. V usage is TRBV28 and J usage is TRBJ1-5, with a weak D call TRBD1 (6 bases). V was clipped by 4 bases and J by 3 bases, with 13 bases between them. CDR3 size: 15 residues. Germline-derived CDR1 and CDR2 are MDHEN and SYDVKM. CDR3 sequence: CASSSPQGDNQPQHF. CDR3 DNA: TGTGCCAGCAGTTCACCACAGGGAGACAATCAGCCCCAGCATTTT.

Many counts were recorded for this clonotype. The V call is TRBV20-1, the J call TRBJ2-1; D is perhaps TRBD2 (6 bases). Trimming took 0 bases from V and 4 from J, leaving 16 bases between them. Germline V gives CDR1 DFQATT, CDR2 SNEGSKA (reference sequence). CDR3 length equals 16 residues. CDR3 region: CSARDRRRVQYNEQFF. CDR3 in DNA: TGCAGTGCTAGAGATAGGAGGAGGGTACAGTACAATGAGCAGTTCTTC.

This chain links TRBV20-1 with TRBJ2-7, with 9 bases identical to TRBD1. This CDR3 is 13 amino acids long. V lost 2 bases and J lost 7; bases outside the gene matches: 6. Germline V gene sequence: CDR1 DFQATT, CDR2 SNEGSKA (reference sequence). The CDR3 here is CSARMDRGAEQYF. DNA of the CDR3: TGCAGTGCTAGAATGGACAGGGGTGCGGAGCAGTACTTC.

This clonotype was observed many times. The chain couples TRBV20-1 to TRBJ1-5; D unclear. The CDR3 has 14 residues. Trimming took off 3 bases at V and 1 base at J, with 10 bases between the two ends. Germline CDR1 and CDR2: DFQATT and SNEGSKA (reference sequence). The CDR3 protein is CSAREGESNQPQHF. Here the CDR3 DNA reads TGCAGTGCTAGGGAAGGAGAGAGCAATCAGCCCCAGCATTTT.

This clonotype occurred many times. One junction end does not reproduce the germline sequence, and a read error may be involved. V gene TRBV7-8 combines with J gene TRBJ2-5; D might be TRBD2 (6 bases). CDR1 SGHVS and CDR2 FQNEAQ come from the germline V gene. The CDR3 contains 12 residues. CDR3 amino acids: CASSLAIETQYF. The CDR3 DNA reads as TGTGCCAGCAGCCTAGCGATCGAGACCCAGTACTTC.

The chain joins TRBV6-1 to TRBJ1-5; 12 positions match TRBD1. With 4 bases clipped from V and 7 bases from J, the junction kept 11 bases outside the gene matches. CDR3 length: 17 residues. Germline V gene data show CDR1 as MNHNS and CDR2 as SASEGT. CDR3 nucleotides: TGTGCCAGCAGTGGTCCGGGACAGGGGGCTTGGGGGCAGCCCCAGCATTTT. Encoded protein: CASSGPGQGAWGQPQHF.

This clonotype was detected ten times or more. The V call is TRBV7-8, the J call TRBJ2-7, with 8 bases matching TRBD1. Trimming removed 4 bases from V and 5 bases from J; junction bases left unmatched: 7. Germline V CDR1 and CDR2: SGHVS, FQNEAQ. The CDR3 consists of 14 residues. CDR3 DNA: TGTGCCAGCAGCTCGATAGGGACAGGCCACGAGCAGTACTTC. It translates to CASSSIGTGHEQYF.

The chain joins TRBV9 to TRBJ1-6; 9 bases map to TRBD1. The germline V gene encodes CDR1 SGDLS and CDR2 YYNGEE. This CDR3 comprises 16 residues. Unmatched junction bases numbered 9, after V lost 4 bases and J lost 7 bases. This chain's CDR3 is CASSLLGDRANSPLHF. The CDR3 nucleotides read TGTGCCAGCAGCCTCCTCGGGGACAGGGCCAATTCACCCCTCCACTTT. Full variable domain (outside the CDR3, taken from reference TRBV9 and TRBJ1-6): DSGVTQTPKHLITATGQRVTLRCSPRSGDLSVYWYQQSLDQGLQFLIQYYNGEERAKGNILERFSAQQFPDLHSELNLSSLELGDSALYFCASSLLGDRANSPLHFGNGTRLTVT.

This clonotype was observed at least ten times. The chain recombines TRBV27 with TRBJ1-3; 8 bases align to TRBD1. The CDR3 spans 18 residues. V lost 6 bases to trimming and J lost 2 bases; unmatched junction nucleotides: 15. CDR1 is MNHEY and CDR2 is SMNVEV in the germline V gene (reference sequence). CDR3 amino acids: CASRATGEPLFPGNTIYF. CDR3 nucleotide sequence: TGTGCCAGCAGGGCGACAGGGGAACCTTTATTTCCTGGAAACACCATATATTTT.

This clonotype showed up many times. V gene TRBV7-9 combines with J gene TRBJ2-1, with 11 bases aligning to TRBD1. J gave up 8 bases and V 5 bases, and 8 bases lay outside the gene matches. The CDR3 covers 15 residues. In germline, CDR1 is SEHNR, CDR2 FQNEAQ (reference sequence). In nucleotides, the CDR3 is TGTGCCAGCAGCGCCGGGACAGGGGGTCACTATGAGCAGTTCTTC. Encoded protein: CASSAGTGGHYEQFF.

The table lists this clonotype with many counts. The chain has TRBV5-5 and TRBJ2-3, with D possibly TRBD1 on 5 matching bases. With 1 base removed from V and 5 bases from J, the gap between germline ends came to 17 bases. Germline V gene sequence: CDR1 SGHKS, CDR2 YYEKEE (reference sequence). CDR3 length: 16 amino acids. CDR3 amino acids: CASSLPVGQGGDTQYF. In DNA form, the CDR3 reads TGTGCCAGCAGCTTGCCGGTGGGGCAGGGTGGAGATACGCAGTATTTT.

This clonotype came up many times. This sequence joins TRBV28 and TRBJ1-2; D uncertain. This CDR3 is built from 13 residues. The V gene's germline CDR1 is MDHEN and CDR2 SYDVKM. V was shortened by 8 bases and J by 4 bases, with 14 bases between the two germline ends. This CDR3 reads CASETSVGYGYTF. DNA for the CDR3: TGTGCCAGCGAAACTTCGGTAGGCTATGGCTACACCTTC.

This clonotype was picked up many times. V is TRBV28 and J is TRBJ2-7; perhaps TRBD1 as D (6 bases). V lost 4 bases and J 0 bases, leaving 16 bases between the germline ends. The CDR3 covers 16 residues. Germline CDR1 MDHEN, CDR2 SYDVKM. The CDR3 DNA is TGTGCCAGCAGTTACCGCCCCGGGACAAGCTCCTACGAGCAGTACTTC. Its translation: CASSYRPGTSSYEQYF.

Ten or more counts support this clonotype. The V and J genes are TRBV28 and TRBJ1-1; no clear D gene. The CDR3 runs 14 residues. CDR1 and CDR2 from the germline V gene are MDHEN and SYDVKM. V lost 5 bases, J lost 0 bases, and 10 bases lay in between. Here the CDR3 reads CASSQDLMNTEAFF. The CDR3 DNA follows: TGTGCCAGCAGTCAAGATTTAATGAACACTGAAGCTTTCTTT.

This clonotype was counted a single time. A much larger clone sits a single nucleotide away, making a read error possible. The chain couples TRBV5-5 to TRBJ2-7; no reliable D call. Trimming shortened V by 4 bases and J by 2 bases, and 13 bases separated the two germline ends. CDR3 length: 14 amino acids. In germline, CDR1 is SGHKS, CDR2 YYEKEE (reference sequence). CDR3 DNA: TGTGCCAGCAGCCGAAACGGACCCGCCTACGAGCAGTACTTC. Its translation is CASSRNGPAYEQYF. The full variable domain, completed using reference TRBV5-5 and TRBJ2-7, is DAGVTQSPTHLIKTRGQQVTLRCSPISGHKSVSWYQQVLGQGPQFIFQYYEKEERGRGNFPDRFSARQFPNYSSELNVNALLLGDSALYLCASSRNGPAYEQYFGPGTRLTVT.

This clonotype was seen repeatedly, ten times or more. The CDR3 coding sequence is TGCAGTGCTAGACCCTCCTCTCCGGATAAATGGACTGAAGCTTTCTTT. Translated: CSARPSSPDKWTEAFF. The J gene is TRBJ1-1, the V gene TRBV20-1, with no clear D. Trimming pared 2 bases from V and 5 bases from J, leaving 21 bases between. Germline V CDR1 and CDR2: DFQATT, SNEGSKA (reference sequence). The CDR3 has 16 amino acids.

CDR3 bases: TGTGCCTGGAACCCACCTCTGAGCGGGAGGGCTTCCCTACGTCACGAGCAGTACTTC. As protein: CAWNPPLSGRASLRHEQYF. V is TRBV30 and J is TRBJ2-7; 10 nucleotides line up with TRBD2. The V segment lost 4 bases and the J segment 5 bases; nucleotides outside the gene matches: 23. CDR3 length: 19 amino acids. Per the germline V gene, CDR1 is GTSNPN and CDR2 is SVGIG (reference sequence).

This clonotype was detected ten times or more. The chain carries TRBV3-1 and TRBJ2-7, with 13 bases identical to TRBD2. The CDR3 has 14 residues. Trimming at V came to 4 bases and at J to 6 bases, leaving 3 bases not matched to a gene. Germline lookup yields CDR1 LGHDT and CDR2 YNNKEL (reference sequence). The CDR3 reads CASSRLAGGLEQYF. DNA for the CDR3: TGTGCCAGCAGCCGACTAGCGGGAGGTCTCGAGCAGTACTTC.

This clonotype was found a few times. The V gene is TRBV7-9, the J gene TRBJ2-2, with TRBD2 identical over 10 bases. With 5 bases clipped from V and 2 bases from J, the junction kept 8 bases outside the gene matches. CDR1 is SEHNR, CDR2 FQNEAQ, per germline (reference sequence). The CDR3 loop spans 17 amino acids. For the CDR3, the DNA is TGTGCCAGCAGCCCGACCCTAGCGGGAGTCAACACCGGGGAGCTGTTTTTT. As protein: CASSPTLAGVNTGELFF.

This clonotype was counted only a few times. The chain is built from TRBV30 and TRBJ2-1; TRBD1 matches at 8 bases. Germline CDR1 and CDR2: GTSNPN and SVGIG (reference sequence). With 4 bases clipped from V and 9 bases from J, the junction kept 5 bases outside the gene matches. This CDR3 spans 12 amino acids. The CDR3 DNA reads as TGTGCCTGGACCAAAGGACAGGGTGAGCAGTTCTTC. Translated, it gives CAWTKGQGEQFF.

Note on this clonotype: A much larger clonotype is one base distant, so this may be a read error. This chain joins TRBV14 and TRBJ1-1, with 9 bases lining up with TRBD1. The CDR3 is 14 amino acids. Germline CDR1 reads SGHDN; CDR2 reads FVKESK. The junction had 7 bases not matched to a gene; V was cut back by 8 bases and J by 3 bases. CDR3 sequence reads: CASGRQGVDTEAFF. DNA of the CDR3: TGTGCCAGCGGCCGACAGGGGGTGGACACTGAAGCTTTCTTT. The entire variable domain, with the rest obtained from reference TRBV14 and TRBJ1-1, is as follows: EAGVTQFPSHSVIEKGQTVTLRCDPISGHDNLYWYRRVMGKEIKFLLHFVKESKQDESGMPNNRFLAERTGGTYSTLKVQPAELEDSGVYFCASGRQGVDTEAFFGQGTRLTVV.

There are many counts of this clonotype. This chain links TRBV29-1 with TRBJ2-1, with 11 nucleotides matching TRBD1. The CDR3 sequence is 18 residues long. In germline, CDR1 is SQVTM, CDR2 ANQGSEA. V dropped 5 bases and J dropped 5; count of bases not matched to a gene: 17. The CDR3 sequence: CSVTDRGRLAGAHNEQFF. In DNA form, the CDR3 reads TGCAGCGTTACGGACAGGGGGCGGTTAGCGGGAGCCCACAATGAGCAGTTCTTC.

This chain uses TRBV5-8 with TRBJ1-2; 10 bases line up with TRBD1. CDR1 SGHTS and CDR2 YDEGEE come from the germline V gene. The ends lost 0 bases at V and 8 bases at J; junction bases unmatched: 10. This CDR3 is 16 amino acids long. Written as DNA, the CDR3 is TGTGCCAGCAGCTTGGCACCGGGACAGGGGTTGAGGGGCTACACCTTC. Its translation: CASSLAPGQGLRGYTF.

In regard to this clonotype: A much larger clone is a single base away; this may be a read error. V gene TRBV30 combines with J gene TRBJ1-1; 10 positions match TRBD1. V trimming: 8 bases; J trimming: 3 bases; junction bases outside the gene matches: 3. Germline V gives CDR1 GTSNPN, CDR2 SVGIG (reference sequence). CDR3 size: 12 residues. CDR3 in DNA: TGTGCCCGGGACAGGGGAGACACTGAAGCTTTCTTT. This encodes CARDRGDTEAFF. Filled out from reference TRBV30 and TRBJ1-1, the complete variable domain reads SQTIHQWPATLVQPVGSPLSLECTVEGTSNPNLYWYRQAAGRGLQLLFYSVGIGQISSEVPQNLSASRPQDRQFILSSKKLLLSDSGFYLCARDRGDTEAFFGQGTRLTVV.

This clonotype came up many times. The J gene is TRBJ2-7, the V gene TRBV12-3 or TRBV12-4; 7 bases map to TRBD2. J was trimmed by 3 bases and V by 1 base; bases with no gene match: 15. CDR3 length: 18 amino acids. The DNA of the CDR3 is TGTGCCAGCAGTTTAGGGGGAGGGTTCCCCCTCTCTGGCTACGAGCAGTACTTC. This sequence encodes CASSLGGGFPLSGYEQYF.

The table lists this clonotype with many counts. The V gene is TRBV3-1, the J gene TRBJ2-3; no clear D. Trimming removed 1 base at V and 7 bases at J, with 12 bases between. Looked up from germline, CDR1 is LGHDT and CDR2 is YNNKEL (reference sequence). This CDR3 spans 14 amino acids. CDR3 DNA: TGTGCCAGCAGCCAAGGTACGGCTTCGAATACGCAGTATTTT. Translated, it gives CASSQGTASNTQYF.

This clonotype has ten or more counts. The rearrangement links TRBV6-1 to TRBJ1-1, with a tentative D call TRBD1 (6 bases). The CDR3 extends over 15 amino acids. V was shortened by 8 bases and J by 0 bases, with 16 bases between the two germline ends. Germline CDR1 is MNHNS and CDR2 is SASEGT. This CDR3 reads CASGGTTKMNTEAFF. The CDR3 region has the DNA TGTGCCAGCGGCGGGACAACGAAGATGAACACTGAAGCTTTCTTT.

This clonotype appeared a few times. The chain carries TRBV29-1 and TRBJ2-2, with TRBD2 matching over 12 bases. V gave up 4 bases and J gave up 7 bases; unmatched junction bases: 13. CDR3 size: 17 residues. Germline V gene data show CDR1 as SQVTM and CDR2 as ANQGSEA. CDR3 nucleotides: TGCAGCGTTGTGTTCGGGACTAGCGGGCCAGAGGGCGGGGAGCTGTTTTTT. It specifies CSVVFGTSGPEGGELFF.

This clonotype has just one count. A read error may be the cause here, since a much bigger clone is one base away. The rearrangement uses TRBV10-3 and TRBJ2-5; D gene uncertain. This CDR3 is 12 amino acids long. Germline V gives CDR1 ENHRY, CDR2 SYGVKD. Trimming took 0 bases from V and 4 from J, leaving 3 bases between them. The DNA of the CDR3 is TGTGCCATCAGTGAGTCTCTAGAGACCCAGTACTTC. This sequence encodes CAISESLETQYF.